A single sample gave rise to the 19 T cell receptor beta chains below, sequenced in a study of vaccination effects on CD4 cells after COVID-19. The antigens these receptors bind are not known. Antigen-specific CD4+ T cells were expanded with viral peptide pools in the ViraFEST assay before sequencing. Investigators separated out CD4+ T cells once around nine days of culture had passed. People in the vaccine group had not been infected with SARS-CoV-2 before, and their nucleocapsid antibodies were negative. Data came from immunoSEQ multiplex PCR; TCRdb stores just in-frame clones and leaves some out. The table shows about 73,000 clones, with 65% to 80% occurring only once. The source was CD4+ T cells from PBMCs cultured with HCoV-NL63 spike peptides, collected before COVID-19 vaccination. Receptors were obtained from a human donor who received a COVID-19 vaccine.

With respect to this clone: A much larger clone lies a single base off, so this may be a read error. CDR3 nucleotides: TGTGCCAGCAGCCCAGGGTATTCACCCCTCCACTTT. This encodes CASSPGYSPLHF. The V gene is TRBV12-3 or TRBV12-4, the J gene TRBJ1-6, with D possibly matching TRBD1 (5 bases). The CDR3 covers 12 residues. Trimming stripped 6 bases from V and 8 bases from J, with 8 bases between.

The chain couples TRBV2 to TRBJ1-6; D might be TRBD1 (6 bases). The CDR3 is 15 residues long. Trimming pared 6 bases from V and 5 bases from J, leaving 14 bases between. CDR1 is SNHLY, CDR2 FYNNEI, per germline. The CDR3 DNA is TGTGCCAGCAGAGCGACAGGTAATAATAATTCACCCCTCCACTTT. It encodes CASRATGNNNSPLHF.

This clone appeared a few times. V and J are TRBV6-6 and TRBJ1-5; D unclear. The ends were cut back, 1 base at V and 2 bases at J, with 12 bases in the middle. The CDR3 spans 16 residues. Germline V gene data show CDR1 as MNHNY and CDR2 as SVGAGI (reference sequence). The chain's CDR3 is CASSYLGGTGNQPQHF. CDR3 in DNA: TGTGCCAGCAGTTACTTAGGCGGTACAGGCAATCAGCCCCAGCATTTT.

By sample share, this clone is medium-sized (0.01 to 0.1%). This chain joins TRBV6-5 and TRBJ1-5; a weak D match, TRBD1 (6 bases). V was cut by 6 bases and J by 2 bases, with 8 bases left in between. CDR1 is MNHEY and CDR2 is SVGAGI in the germline V gene. The CDR3 has 13 residues. The CDR3 spells CASRAGGNQPQHF. DNA of the CDR3: TGTGCCAGCAGAGCAGGGGGCAATCAGCCCCAGCATTTT.

This clone was detected only once. The gene calls are TRBV5-4 and TRBJ1-2, with 7 nucleotides matching TRBD1. CDR1 is SGHNT, CDR2 YYREEE, per germline (reference sequence). The CDR3 consists of 14 residues. Losses at the gene ends were 3 bases for V and 7 bases for J; bases not matched to a gene: 9. The CDR3 spells CASSSQTGSVGYTF. DNA of the CDR3: TGTGCCAGCAGCTCGCAGACAGGGTCCGTTGGCTACACCTTC.

The gene calls are TRBV19 and TRBJ1-1; 9 bases match TRBD1. There are 13 residues in the CDR3. Germline CDR1 LNHDA, CDR2 SQIVND (reference sequence). With V trimmed by 5 bases and J by 4 bases, 2 bases remained unmatched. CDR3 loop: CASSDRGTTEAFF. CDR3 coding DNA: TGTGCCAGTAGTGACAGGGGGACCACTGAAGCTTTCTTT. The full variable domain, its missing parts supplied by reference TRBV19 and TRBJ1-1, is DGGITQSPKYLFRKEGQNVTLSCEQNLNHDAMYWYRQDPGQGLRLIYYSQIVNDFQKGDIAEGYSVSREKKESFPLTVTSAQKNPTAFYLCASSDRGTTEAFFGQGTRLTVV.

This chain links TRBV7-2 with TRBJ2-3, with TRBD2 identical over 8 bases. The CDR3 length is 15 residues. The V gene end was trimmed by 1 base and the J gene end by 5 bases; junction bases not matched to a gene: 5. Germline V CDR1 and CDR2: SGHTA, FQGNSA. In DNA form, the CDR3 reads TGTGCCAGCAGCTTAGTACGGGGGGGGTTAGATACGCAGTATTTT. It is translated as CASSLVRGGLDTQYF.

The rearrangement joins TRBV6-5 to TRBJ2-7; a weak D match, TRBD1 (6 bases). Trimming shortened V by 6 bases and J by 2 bases, and 11 bases separated the two germline ends. The CDR3 spans 13 residues. Germline CDR1 and CDR2: MNHEY and SVGAGI. CDR3 sequence reads: CASRRQVTYEQYV. The CDR3 DNA reads TGTGCCAGCAGAAGACAGGTAACCTACGAGCAGTACGTC.

In its sample, this clone was seen a few times. The chain uses TRBV19 and TRBJ2-2, with TRBD1 matching over 8 bases. The CDR3 length is 15 residues. V dropped 7 bases and J dropped 6; count of bases not matched to a gene: 10. CDR1 and CDR2 (germline): LNHDA, SQIVND (reference sequence). The CDR3 spells CASTRDRIYSGELFF. The CDR3 DNA is TGTGCCAGTACCAGGGACAGGATTTACTCCGGGGAGCTGTTTTTT.

This clone came up a few times. The chain combines TRBV10-1 with TRBJ2-4; the D gene could be TRBD1 or TRBD2 (7 bases each). The V gene lost 2 bases and the J gene lost 9 bases, with 17 bases spanning the gap. CDR3 length equals 15 residues. In germline, CDR1 is WNHNN, CDR2 SYGVQD (reference sequence). CDR3 sequence reads: CASSENRGGLSIQYF. The CDR3 bases are TGCGCCAGCAGTGAGAACAGGGGAGGGTTGAGCATTCAGTACTTC.

The chain recombines TRBV3-1 (or the pseudogene TRBV3-2) with TRBJ2-5; 14 bases align to TRBD2. This CDR3 spans 16 amino acids. Germline V lookup: CDR1 LGHDT, CDR2 YNNKEL (reference sequence). V trimming: 4 bases; J trimming: 7 bases; junction bases outside the gene matches: 8. CDR3 DNA sequence: TGTGCCAGCAGCCTTACAACTGGGACTAGCGGGGGGACCCAGTACTTC. It is translated as CASSLTTGTSGGTQYF.

This clone was counted a few times. DNA of the CDR3: TGCAGCGTAGAACCGGGACAGGGTGATGGCTACACCTTC. Translated: CSVEPGQGDGYTF. The rearrangement links TRBV29-1 to TRBJ1-2, with TRBD1 identical over 9 bases. Germline CDR1 SQVTM, CDR2 ANQGSEA. This CDR3 has 13 residues. Trimming removed 6 bases from V and 6 bases from J; junction bases left unmatched: 8.

V usage is TRBV14 and J usage is TRBJ1-1; D ambiguous. Germline V CDR1 and CDR2: SGHDN, FVKESK. V was cut by 5 bases and J by 5 bases, with 18 bases left in between. The CDR3 consists of 15 residues. The CDR3 DNA is TGTGCCAGCAGCTTTTCTCGACCCGGGAGGACTGAAGCTTTCTTT. Its protein is CASSFSRPGRTEAFF.

V and J are TRBV5-6 and TRBJ2-6; D unresolved. V was cut by 2 bases and J by 2 bases, with 14 bases left in between. The length of the CDR3 is 17 residues. Germline lookup yields CDR1 SGHDT and CDR2 YYEEEE. For the CDR3, the DNA is TGTGCCAGCAGCTTTCCAAAGTCTCCCCCTGGGGCCAACGTCCTGACTTTC. It codes for CASSFPKSPPGANVLTF.

V gene TRBV28 combines with J gene TRBJ1-1, with D tentatively TRBD1 (6 bases). This CDR3 comprises 15 residues. Trimming pared 6 bases from V and 1 base from J, leaving 15 bases between. Germline lookup yields CDR1 MDHEN and CDR2 SYDVKM. CDR3 sequence: CASRLRDTANTEAFF. The CDR3 DNA sequence: TGTGCCAGCAGACTTCGGGACACTGCGAACACTGAAGCTTTCTTT.

Note on this clone: A read error may produce the germline difference seen at one junction end. The chain links TRBV30 to TRBJ2-5; 10 bases match TRBD2. Germline loops: CDR1 GTSNPN, CDR2 SVGIG (reference sequence). The CDR3 contains 13 residues. As DNA, the CDR3 is TGTGCCTGGAGTGTAACTAGCGGGGACCCGGGTAACTTC. Translated: CAWSVTSGDPGNF. Supplemented by reference TRBV30 and TRBJ2-5, the full variable domain reads SQTIHQWPATLVQPVGSPLSLECTVEGTSNPNLYWYRQAAGRGLQLLFYSVGIGQISSEVPQNLSASRPQDRQFILSSKKLLLSDSGFYLCAWSVTSGDPGNFGPGTRLLVL.

The chain uses TRBV12-5 and TRBJ2-3; D is perhaps TRBD2 (8 bases). Per the germline V gene, CDR1 is LGHNT and CDR2 is FRNRAP. The ends were cut back, 4 bases at V and 0 bases at J, with 23 bases in the middle. The CDR3 loop spans 19 amino acids. The CDR3 loop reads CASGSPGGAGVSSTDTQYF. The CDR3 DNA follows: TGTGCTAGTGGTTCCCCAGGGGGAGCGGGGGTCTCTAGCACAGATACGCAGTATTTT.

The CDR3: CASILTGEGETQYF. The DNA for the CDR3 is TGTGCCAGCATCTTAACAGGGGAAGGGGAGACCCAGTACTTC. V gene TRBV28 combines with J gene TRBJ2-5; 7 bases map to TRBD1. The J segment lost 5 bases and the V segment lost 7 bases, leaving 10 bases of the junction unmatched. CDR3 length: 14 amino acids. The germline CDR1 and CDR2 sequences are MDHEN and SYDVKM.

The gene calls are TRBV4-3 and TRBJ1-2; D not resolved. The CDR3 has 16 residues. From germline, CDR1 is LGHNA and CDR2 YSLEER. Deletions cut 0 bases from V and 1 base from J, with 12 bases between. This chain's CDR3 is CASSQDSVSDNYGYTF. DNA of the CDR3: TGCGCCAGCAGCCAAGATTCGGTCAGCGATAACTATGGCTACACCTTC.